This is a list of T cell receptor beta chains from one sample in a study of blood T cell repertoires in COVID-19. The assay was immunoSEQ multiplex PCR, and TCRdb's table has in-frame clones only and misses some. This table holds tens of thousands of clones, roughly four fifths found once. Sample: peripheral blood. Source of these receptors: a woman between 50 and 59 years old with active or convalescent COVID-19. Each CDR3 is given with its conserved first and last residue. Each record gives: D gene, clone size, V gene, J gene, CDR3 DNA, CDR3 protein. A D gene is named only where the DNA matches it firmly. Clone size, where shown, is once, few, many, or a class for clones that have expanded.

-	-	TRBV9	TRBJ1-2	TGTGCCAGCAGCCCACGGGAGGGTCTCCCCTATGGCTACACCTTC	CASSPREGLPYGYTF
-	-	TRBV5-6	TRBJ1-1	TGTGCCAGCAGTCTACAGAGGAACACTGAAGCTTTCTTT	CASSLQRNTEAFF
TRBD1	-	TRBV30	TRBJ1-6	TGTGCCTGGAGTGTACTCCGGACAGGGGCGTATAATTCACCCCTCCACTTT	CAWSVLRTGAYNSPLHF
-	-	TRBV7-2	TRBJ1-1	TGTGCCAGCAGCCGGCGGTACGGGACACAAGCTTTCTTT	CASSRRYGTQAFF
-	-	TRBV6-1	TRBJ2-7	TGTGCCAGCAGTGGGGGCTGGGGCGCCTCAGAGGTTTACGAGCAGTACTTC	CASSGGWGASEVYEQYF
TRBD2	-	TRBV2	TRBJ2-1	TGTGCCAGCAGTGTGAGGCGGGAGGGTCTTGCGTTCTTC	CASSVRREGLAFF
-	-	TRBV20-1	TRBJ2-7	TGCAGTGCTAGTGGCCGAGGTCGGTACGAGCAGTACTTC	CSASGRGRYEQYF
TRBD1	-	TRBV28	TRBJ2-5	TGTGCCAGCAGTTTCCAAGACAGGGCCGAGACCCAGTACTTC	CASSFQDRAETQYF
-	-	TRBV5-8	TRBJ1-5	TGTGCCAGCAGCTTACGCGGCAATCAGCCCCAGCATTTT	CASSLRGNQPQHF
TRBD1	-	TRBV10-3	TRBJ2-5	TGTGCCATCAGTGGCGATTCATCAGGACAGGGACAAGAGACCCAGTACTTC	CAISGDSSGQGQETQYF
-	-	TRBV5-1	TRBJ1-1	TGCGCCAGCAGCCGGACAGAATGGAACACTGAAGCTTTCTTT	CASSRTEWNTEAFF
TRBD1	-	TRBV20-1	TRBJ2-2	TGCAGTGCTAGTGCCCCGGGACAGGGGAACACCGGGGAGCTGTTTTTT	CSASAPGQGNTGELFF
TRBD2	-	TRBV7-8	TRBJ2-7	TGTGCCAGCAGCCCCCTAGCGGGAGTACTTTACGAGCAGTACTTC	CASSPLAGVLYEQYF
TRBD1	-	TRBV4-1	TRBJ1-2	TGCGCCAGCAGCCAACCCCAGGACAGGGGGCAATTCTACACCTTC	CASSQPQDRGQFYTF
-	-	TRBV28	TRBJ1-5	TGTGCCAGCAAGATAGGACTTCTTAGCAATCAGCCCCAGCATTTT	CASKIGLLSNQPQHF
TRBD2	-	TRBV5-1	TRBJ2-2	TGCGCCAGCAGCTCCAGCTCTAGCGGGAGGGGCGGGGAGCTGTTTTTT	CASSSSSSGRGGELFF
TRBD1	-	TRBV5-8	TRBJ1-5	TGTGCCAGCAGCTTGGGGGACAGCCAGGAAAGGCCCCAGCATTTT	CASSLGDSQERPQHF
TRBD2	-	TRBV4-1	TRBJ2-6	TGCGCCAGCAGCCGTATCGCGGGGGGTTCTGGGGCCAACGTCCTGACTTTC	CASSRIAGGSGANVLTF
-	-	TRBV6-5	TRBJ2-1	TGTGCCAGCGGGAGACTGGGCTCCTACAATGAGCAGTTCTTC	CASGRLGSYNEQFF
TRBD1	-	TRBV2	TRBJ2-2	TGTGCCGACCGGGACAGAGCTACCGGGGAGCTGTTTTTT	CADRDRATGELFF
-	-	TRBV20-1	TRBJ2-7	TGCAGTGCTAGTCAGGGGGGTAAGGTCGAGCAGTACTTC	CSASQGGKVEQYF
TRBD2	few	TRBV10-2	TRBJ2-3	TGCGCCAGCAGTGAGTCTAGCGGGACAGATACGCAGTATTTT	CASSESSGTDTQYF
-	-	TRBV21-1	TRBJ1-1	-	CASSKRWGQGASTEAFF
-	-	TRBV4-1	TRBJ1-2	TGCGCCAGCAGCCAACGTACTGGGGGCGCGAACTATGGCTACACCTTC	CASSQRTGGANYGYTF
TRBD2	-	TRBV4-1	TRBJ2-3	TGCGCCAGCAGCCAAGGCGGGAGGAATTTTTACACAGATACGCAGTATTTT	CASSQGGRNFYTDTQYF
TRBD2	-	TRBV19	TRBJ2-3	TGTGCCACCTCGCCTAGCGGGATATCAGATACGCAGTATTTT	CATSPSGISDTQYF
-	-	TRBV6-5	TRBJ1-2	TGTGCCAGCAGTCTACAGGGAATGGGCTATGGCTACACCTTC	CASSLQGMGYGYTF